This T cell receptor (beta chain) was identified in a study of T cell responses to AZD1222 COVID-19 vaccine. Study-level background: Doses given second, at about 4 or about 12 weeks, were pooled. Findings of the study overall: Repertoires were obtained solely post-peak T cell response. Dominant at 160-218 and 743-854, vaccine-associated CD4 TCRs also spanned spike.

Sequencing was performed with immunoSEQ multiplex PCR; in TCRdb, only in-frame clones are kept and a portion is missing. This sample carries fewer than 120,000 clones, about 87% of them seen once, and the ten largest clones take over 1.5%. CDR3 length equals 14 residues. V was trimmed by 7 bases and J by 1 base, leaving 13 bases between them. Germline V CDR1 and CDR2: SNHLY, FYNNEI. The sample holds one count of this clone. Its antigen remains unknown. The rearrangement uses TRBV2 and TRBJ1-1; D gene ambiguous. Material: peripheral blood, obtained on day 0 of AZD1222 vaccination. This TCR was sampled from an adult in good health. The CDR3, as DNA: TGTGCCAGCACGGGAAGCAGCAGGAACACTGAAGCTTTCTTT. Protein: CASTGSSRNTEAFF.